This is a list of T cell receptor beta chains from one sample in a study of T cell responses to AZD1222 COVID-19 vaccine. Profiled with immunoSEQ multiplex PCR; TCRdb holds only in-frame clones, not every one. The table includes about 110,000 clones, roughly 90% detected once. Sequenced material: peripheral blood, taken on day 0 of MenACWY control vaccination. The origin of the receptors is an adult in good health. CDR3s include the opening cysteine and the closing phenylalanine or tryptophan. Each record gives: V gene, clone size, J gene, D gene, CDR3 protein, CDR3 DNA. A D gene is named only where the DNA matches it firmly. Part of the rows lack a size; the others show once, few, many or a class for expanded clones.

TRBV7-9	-	TRBJ2-7	TRBD1	CASSSSGQGLPYEQYF	TGTGCCAGCAGCTCCTCGGGACAGGGGCTTCCCTACGAGCAGTACTTC
TRBV3-1/TRBV3-2	-	TRBJ1-2	TRBD1	CASSQDPGQGHF	TGTGCCAGCAGCCAAGATCCAGGACAGGGACACTTC
TRBV19	-	TRBJ1-2	-	CASSSGLPYGNYGYTF	TGTGCCAGTAGCTCGGGACTCCCCTACGGAAACTATGGCTACACCTTC
TRBV7-6	-	TRBJ2-5	TRBD1	CASSLVSPGQGETQYF	TGTGCCAGCAGCTTAGTGTCCCCGGGACAGGGGGAGACCCAGTACTTC
TRBV6-5	-	TRBJ1-5	TRBD1	CAIRPDRWDQPQHF	TGTGCCATCCGTCCGGACAGGTGGGATCAGCCCCAGCATTTT
TRBV11-2	-	TRBJ1-2	-	CASSLDEYGYTF	TGTGCCAGCAGCTTAGATGAGTATGGCTACACCTTC
TRBV3-1/TRBV3-2	-	TRBJ1-3	-	CASTYCSGNTIYF	TGTGCCAGCACCTACTGCTCTGGAAACACCATATATTTT
TRBV30	once	TRBJ2-1	-	CAWSPTLNEQFF	TGTGCCTGGAGTCCCACGTTGAATGAGCAGTTCTTC
TRBV29-1	-	TRBJ2-5	TRBD1	CSARTGTPQYF	TGCAGCGCCAGGACAGGGACGCCCCAGTACTTC
TRBV12-3/TRBV12-4	few	TRBJ2-7	-	CASSRISYEQYF	TGTGCCAGCAGTCGGATATCCTACGAGCAGTACTTC
TRBV7-2	-	TRBJ1-5	-	CASSLGWGGYQPQHF	TGTGCCAGCAGCCTAGGATGGGGGGGCTATCAGCCCCAGCATTTT